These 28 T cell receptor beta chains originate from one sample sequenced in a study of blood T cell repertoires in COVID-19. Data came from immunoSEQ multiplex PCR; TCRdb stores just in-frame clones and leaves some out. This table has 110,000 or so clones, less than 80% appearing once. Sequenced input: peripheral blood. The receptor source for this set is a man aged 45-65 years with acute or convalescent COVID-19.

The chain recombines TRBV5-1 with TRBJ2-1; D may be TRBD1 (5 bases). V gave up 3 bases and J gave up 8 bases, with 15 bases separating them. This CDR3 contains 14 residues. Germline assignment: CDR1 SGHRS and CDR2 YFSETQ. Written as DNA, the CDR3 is TGCGCCAGCAGCTGGTCCAGGGAAACGGATGAGCAGTTCTTC. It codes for CASSWSRETDEQFF.

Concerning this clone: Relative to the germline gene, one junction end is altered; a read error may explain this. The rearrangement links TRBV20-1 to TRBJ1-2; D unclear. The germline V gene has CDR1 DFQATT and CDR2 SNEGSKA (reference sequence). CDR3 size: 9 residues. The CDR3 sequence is CSARDYGSF. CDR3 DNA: TGCAGTGCTAGAGACTACGGGTCTTTC.

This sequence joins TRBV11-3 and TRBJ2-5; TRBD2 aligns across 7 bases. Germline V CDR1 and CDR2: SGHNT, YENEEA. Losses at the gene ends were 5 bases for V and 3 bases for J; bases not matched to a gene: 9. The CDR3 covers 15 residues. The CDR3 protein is CASSPGTSVEETQYF. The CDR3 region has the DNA TGTGCCAGCAGCCCGGGTACTAGCGTAGAAGAGACCCAGTACTTC. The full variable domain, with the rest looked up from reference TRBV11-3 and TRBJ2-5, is EAGVVQSPRYKIIEKKQPVAFWCNPISGHNTLYWYLQNLGQGPELLIRYENEEAVDDSQLPKDRFSAERLKGVDSTLKIQPAELGDSAVYLCASSPGTSVEETQYFGPGTRLLVL.

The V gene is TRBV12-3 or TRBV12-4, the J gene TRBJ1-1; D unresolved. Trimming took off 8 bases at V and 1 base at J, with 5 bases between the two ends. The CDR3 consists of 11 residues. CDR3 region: CASQKNTEAFF. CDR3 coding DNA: TGTGCCAGCCAGAAGAACACTGAAGCTTTCTTT.

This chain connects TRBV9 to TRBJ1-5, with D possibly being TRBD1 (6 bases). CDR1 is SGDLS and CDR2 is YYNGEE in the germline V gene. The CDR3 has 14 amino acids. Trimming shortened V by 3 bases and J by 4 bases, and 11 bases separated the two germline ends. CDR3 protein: CASSAHDRNQPQHF. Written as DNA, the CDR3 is TGTGCCAGCAGCGCACACGACAGGAATCAGCCCCAGCATTTT.

The CDR3 loop reads CASSQGRGAWDTEAFF. The DNA of the CDR3 is TGTGCCAGCAGCCAAGGCAGGGGGGCTTGGGACACTGAAGCTTTCTTT. J is TRBJ1-1 and V is TRBV4-2; 7 bases are shared with TRBD1. The ends lost 1 base at V and 3 bases at J; junction bases unmatched: 8. From germline, CDR1 is LGHNA and CDR2 YNFKEQ. CDR3 length: 16 residues.

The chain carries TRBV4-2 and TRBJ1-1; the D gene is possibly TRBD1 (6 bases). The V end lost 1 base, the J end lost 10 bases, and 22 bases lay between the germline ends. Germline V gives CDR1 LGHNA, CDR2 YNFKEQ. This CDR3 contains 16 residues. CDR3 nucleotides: TGTGCCAGCAGCCAAGTTTTCAGGGGCCGCGAACGCGGAGCTTTCTTT. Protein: CASSQVFRGRERGAFF.

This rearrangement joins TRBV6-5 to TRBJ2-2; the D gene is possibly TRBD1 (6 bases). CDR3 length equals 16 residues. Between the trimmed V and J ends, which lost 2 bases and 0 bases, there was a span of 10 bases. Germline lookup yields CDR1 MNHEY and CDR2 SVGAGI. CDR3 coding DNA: TGTGCCAGCAGTTACCGGCGGACAGCGAACACCGGGGAGCTGTTTTTT. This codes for CASSYRRTANTGELFF.

The CDR3 coding sequence is TGTGCCAGCAGTGAACAGATTAATAATGAAAAACTGTTTTTT. Its protein is CASSEQINNEKLFF. This chain links TRBV6-1 with TRBJ1-4; D remains unclear. V lost 2 bases, J lost 4 bases, and 8 bases lay in between. This CDR3 region has 14 residues. Germline-derived CDR1 and CDR2 are MNHNS and SASEGT.

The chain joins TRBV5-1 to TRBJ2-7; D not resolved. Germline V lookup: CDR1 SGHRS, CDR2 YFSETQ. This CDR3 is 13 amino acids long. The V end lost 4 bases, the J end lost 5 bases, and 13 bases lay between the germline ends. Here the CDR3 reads CASSPLSGNEQYF. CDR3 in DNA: TGCGCCAGCAGCCCCCTGTCAGGCAACGAGCAGTACTTC.

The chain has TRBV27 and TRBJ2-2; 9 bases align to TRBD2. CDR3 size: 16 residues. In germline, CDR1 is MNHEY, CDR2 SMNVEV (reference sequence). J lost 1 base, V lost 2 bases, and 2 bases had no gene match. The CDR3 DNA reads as TGTGCCAGCAGTTTACAACTAGCGGGGAACACCGGGGAGCTGTTTTTT. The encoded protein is CASSLQLAGNTGELFF.

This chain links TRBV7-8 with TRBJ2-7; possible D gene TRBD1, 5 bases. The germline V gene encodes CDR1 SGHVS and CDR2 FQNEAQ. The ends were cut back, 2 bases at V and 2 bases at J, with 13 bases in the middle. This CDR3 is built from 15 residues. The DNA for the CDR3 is TGTGCCAGCAGCTTACCCAGGGTACCCCCCTACGAGCAGTACTTC. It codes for CASSLPRVPPYEQYF.

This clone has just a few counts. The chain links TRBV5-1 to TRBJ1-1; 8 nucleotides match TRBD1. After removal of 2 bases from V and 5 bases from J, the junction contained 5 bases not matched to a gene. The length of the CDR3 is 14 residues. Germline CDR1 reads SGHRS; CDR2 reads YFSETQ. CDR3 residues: CASSFRGQETEAFF. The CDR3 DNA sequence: TGCGCCAGCAGCTTCAGGGGGCAGGAGACTGAAGCTTTCTTT.

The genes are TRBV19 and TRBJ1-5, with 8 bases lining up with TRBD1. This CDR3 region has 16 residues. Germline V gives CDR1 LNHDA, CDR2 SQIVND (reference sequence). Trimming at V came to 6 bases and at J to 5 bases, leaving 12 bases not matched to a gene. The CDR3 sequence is CASRAPTGAGDQPQHF. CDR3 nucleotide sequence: TGTGCCAGTAGGGCCCCGACAGGGGCGGGAGATCAGCCCCAGCATTTT.

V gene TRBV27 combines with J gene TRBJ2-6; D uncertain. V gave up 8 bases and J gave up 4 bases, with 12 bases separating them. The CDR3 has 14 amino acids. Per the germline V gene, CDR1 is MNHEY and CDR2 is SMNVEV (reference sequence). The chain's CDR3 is CASGLWAGANVLTF. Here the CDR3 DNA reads TGTGCCAGCGGCCTCTGGGCCGGGGCCAACGTCCTGACTTTC.

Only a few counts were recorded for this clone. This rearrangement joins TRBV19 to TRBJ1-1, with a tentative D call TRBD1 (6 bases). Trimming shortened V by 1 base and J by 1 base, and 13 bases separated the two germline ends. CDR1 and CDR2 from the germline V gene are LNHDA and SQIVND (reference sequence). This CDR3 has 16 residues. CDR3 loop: CASSIGGGRGNTEAFF. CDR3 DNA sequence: TGTGCCAGTAGTATAGGCGGGGGCCGAGGGAACACTGAAGCTTTCTTT. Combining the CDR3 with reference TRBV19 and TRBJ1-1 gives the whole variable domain DGGITQSPKYLFRKEGQNVTLSCEQNLNHDAMYWYRQDPGQGLRLIYYSQIVNDFQKGDIAEGYSVSREKKESFPLTVTSAQKNPTAFYLCASSIGGGRGNTEAFFGQGTRLTVV.

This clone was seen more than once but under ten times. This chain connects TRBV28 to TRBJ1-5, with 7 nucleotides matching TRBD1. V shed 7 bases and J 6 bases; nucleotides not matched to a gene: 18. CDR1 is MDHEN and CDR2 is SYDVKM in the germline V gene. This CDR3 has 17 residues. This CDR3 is CASTPGGTGALGQPQHF. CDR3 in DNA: TGTGCCAGCACCCCCGGGGGCACAGGGGCCCTCGGTCAGCCCCAGCATTTT.

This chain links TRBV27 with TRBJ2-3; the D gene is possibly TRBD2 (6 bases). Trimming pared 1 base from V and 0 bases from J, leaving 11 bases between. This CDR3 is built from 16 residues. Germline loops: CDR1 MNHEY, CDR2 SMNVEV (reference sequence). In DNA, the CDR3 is TGTGCCAGCAGTTTATTGGGGGGACCTAGCACAGATACGCAGTATTTT. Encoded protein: CASSLLGGPSTDTQYF.

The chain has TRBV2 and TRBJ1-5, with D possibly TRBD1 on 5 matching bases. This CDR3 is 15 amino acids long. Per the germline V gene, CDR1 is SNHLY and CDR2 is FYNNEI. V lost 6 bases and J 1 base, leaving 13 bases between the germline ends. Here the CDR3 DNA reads TGTGCCAGCAGGGGAGGGACCGTGAGCAATCAGCCCCAGCATTTT. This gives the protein CASRGGTVSNQPQHF.

The CDR3 DNA reads TGTGCCAGCAGTTGGGAGCTATATGGCTACACCTTC. Translation: CASSWELYGYTF. The chain joins TRBV12-3 or TRBV12-4 to TRBJ1-2; unclear D gene. Trimming shortened V by 4 bases and J by 5 bases, and 8 bases separated the two germline ends. The length of the CDR3 is 12 residues.

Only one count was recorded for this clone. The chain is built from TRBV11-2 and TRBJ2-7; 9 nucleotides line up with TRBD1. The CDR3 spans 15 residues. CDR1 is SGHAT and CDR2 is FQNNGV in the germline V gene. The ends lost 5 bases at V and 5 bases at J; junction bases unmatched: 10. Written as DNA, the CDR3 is TGTGCCAGCAGCAAACCCGGGACAGGGACCCACGAGCAGTACTTC. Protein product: CASSKPGTGTHEQYF.

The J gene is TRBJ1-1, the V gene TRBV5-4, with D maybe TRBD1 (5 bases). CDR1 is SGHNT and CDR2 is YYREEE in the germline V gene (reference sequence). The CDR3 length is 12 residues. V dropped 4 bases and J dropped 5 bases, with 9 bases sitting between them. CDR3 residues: CASSPKGTEAFF. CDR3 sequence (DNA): TGTGCCAGCAGCCCCAAGGGGACTGAAGCTTTCTTT.

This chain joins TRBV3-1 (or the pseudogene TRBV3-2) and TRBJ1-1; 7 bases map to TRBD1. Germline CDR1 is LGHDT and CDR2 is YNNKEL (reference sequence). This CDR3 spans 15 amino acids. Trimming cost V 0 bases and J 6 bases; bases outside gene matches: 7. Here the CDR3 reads CASSQDPQGVAEAFF. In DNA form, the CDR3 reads TGTGCCAGCAGCCAAGATCCGCAGGGGGTGGCTGAAGCTTTCTTT.

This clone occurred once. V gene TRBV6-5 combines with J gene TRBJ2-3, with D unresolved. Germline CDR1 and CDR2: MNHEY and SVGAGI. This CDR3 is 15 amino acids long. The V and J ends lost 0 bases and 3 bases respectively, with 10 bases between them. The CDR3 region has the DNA TGTGCCAGCAGTTACTCCGGGTCCGAGACAGATACGCAGTATTTT. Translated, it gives CASSYSGSETDTQYF.

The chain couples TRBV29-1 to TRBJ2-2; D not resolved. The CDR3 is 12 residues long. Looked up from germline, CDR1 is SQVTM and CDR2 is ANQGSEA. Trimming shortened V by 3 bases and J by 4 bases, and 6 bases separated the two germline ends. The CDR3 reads CSVEGPTGELFF. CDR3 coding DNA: TGCAGCGTTGAGGGCCCCACCGGGGAGCTGTTTTTT.

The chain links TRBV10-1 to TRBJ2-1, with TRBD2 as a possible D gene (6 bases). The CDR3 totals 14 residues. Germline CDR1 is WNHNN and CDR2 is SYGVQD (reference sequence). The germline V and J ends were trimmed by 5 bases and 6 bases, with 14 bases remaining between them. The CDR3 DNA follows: TGCGCCAGCAGTCCCTATGACGGGAGCAATGAGCAGTTCTTC. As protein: CASSPYDGSNEQFF.

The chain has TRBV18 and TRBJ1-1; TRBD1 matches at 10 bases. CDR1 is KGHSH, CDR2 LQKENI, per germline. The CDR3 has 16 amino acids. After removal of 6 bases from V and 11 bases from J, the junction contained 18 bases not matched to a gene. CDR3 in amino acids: CASSLGTGEMGLDAFF. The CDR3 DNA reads TGTGCCAGCTCCCTTGGGACAGGGGAGATGGGGTTGGATGCTTTCTTT.

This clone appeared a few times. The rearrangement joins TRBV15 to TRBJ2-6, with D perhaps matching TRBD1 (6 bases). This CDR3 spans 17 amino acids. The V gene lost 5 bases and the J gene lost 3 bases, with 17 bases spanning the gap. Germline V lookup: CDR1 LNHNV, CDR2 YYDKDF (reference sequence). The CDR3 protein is CATSSWGRFVGANVLTF. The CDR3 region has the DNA TGTGCCACCAGCTCCTGGGGGCGGTTCGTTGGGGCCAACGTCCTGACTTTC.